Following are 30 T cell receptor beta chains from one sample sequenced in a study of Ad26.COV2.S vaccination and SARS-CoV-2 variants. TCRdb's copy holds only in-frame clones and misses some; the assay was immunoSEQ multiplex PCR. This table has under 550,000 clones, around 89% appearing once. Regarding treatment: roughly 18 received Ad26.COV2.S at low or high dose, single or two shots; five or six received placebo; per-sample allocation not given. Collection of samples fell on day 63 after the first vaccine or placebo injection. The specimen comprised peripheral blood, sampled in a trial of Ad26.COV2.S vaccine versus placebo. These receptors all come from a person aged 18-60 years who received the Ad26.COV2.S COVID-19 vaccine or a placebo.

The chain employs TRBV21-1 and TRBJ2-1; the D call TRBD1 from the table was never checked on the DNA. TRBV21-1 is shown as a pseudogene. The CDR3 has 13 amino acids. In DNA, the CDR3 is TGTGCCAGCAGCACCTCTAGACAGGGTAGGCAGTTCTTC. It is translated as CASSTSRQGRQFF.

Concerning this clone itself: A read error may account for a junction end that differs from germline. The CDR3 nucleotides read TGTGCCAGTAACCACAGGACAGGTCAAGGGACCCAGTACTTC. It translates to CASNHRTGQGTQYF. The V and J genes are TRBV19 and TRBJ2-5; 7 bases map to TRBD1. The CDR3 is 14 amino acids. The V gene's germline CDR1 is LNHDA and CDR2 SQIVND (reference sequence).

J is TRBJ2-5 and V is TRBV6-2 or TRBV6-3, with TRBD2 identical over 8 bases. The ends lost 2 bases at V and 6 bases at J; junction bases unmatched: 8. Germline V lookup: CDR1 MNHEY, CDR2 SVGEGT. The CDR3 covers 15 residues. The CDR3 coding sequence is TGTGCCAGCAGTTACAGTTTAGCGGGGCGGCAGACCCAGTACTTC. It yields the protein CASSYSLAGRQTQYF.

This sequence joins TRBV30 and TRBJ2-1; tentatively, D is TRBD1 (5 bases). There are 15 residues in the CDR3. Germline loops: CDR1 GTSNPN, CDR2 SVGIG (reference sequence). Trimming took off 5 bases at V and 3 bases at J, with 17 bases between the two ends. The CDR3 reads CAWADSATFYNEQFF. The CDR3 DNA is TGTGCCTGGGCCGACAGCGCAACCTTCTACAATGAGCAGTTCTTC.

The DNA of the CDR3 is TGTGCCAGCAGTCCCGGGGGGGCCGTCCAAAACATTCAGTACTTC. Translated: CASSPGGAVQNIQYF. The rearrangement joins TRBV6-5 to TRBJ2-4; 8 bases align to TRBD2. Germline CDR1 MNHEY, CDR2 SVGAGI. The CDR3 consists of 15 residues. Trimming at V came to 5 bases and at J to 5 bases, leaving 8 bases not matched to a gene.

The rearrangement uses TRBV24-1 and TRBJ2-5; maybe TRBD1 (6 bases). The CDR3 sequence is 15 residues long. The germline V gene encodes CDR1 KGHDR and CDR2 SFDVKD. The V end was cut by 4 bases, the J end by 2 bases, with 13 bases between. This CDR3 reads CATSDVTGIQETQYF. The CDR3 coding sequence is TGTGCCACCAGTGACGTCACAGGGATACAAGAGACCCAGTACTTC.

This rearrangement joins TRBV5-1 to TRBJ2-7, with D perhaps matching TRBD1 (6 bases). Germline CDR1 and CDR2: SGHRS and YFSETQ. The CDR3 consists of 14 residues. V was trimmed by 5 bases and J by 5 bases, leaving 17 bases between them. CDR3 sequence reads: CASRRWDKGHEQYF. CDR3 DNA: TGCGCCAGCAGACGTTGGGACAAGGGCCACGAGCAGTACTTC.

J is TRBJ2-3 and V is TRBV6-5, with D possibly TRBD2 on 7 matching bases. The CDR3 consists of 15 residues. V was trimmed by 4 bases and J by 4 bases, leaving 15 bases between them. Germline V gene data show CDR1 as MNHEY and CDR2 as SVGAGI. CDR3 DNA: TGTGCCAGCAGTTTCGGGGGGCGTATCGCAGATACGCAGTATTTT. The encoded protein is CASSFGGRIADTQYF.

The chain combines TRBV18 with TRBJ2-1, with D unresolved. V was trimmed by 0 bases and J by 6 bases, leaving 3 bases between them. Germline V gives CDR1 KGHSH, CDR2 LQKENI. The CDR3 contains 12 residues. The CDR3 is CASSPPSNEQFF. The CDR3 region has the DNA TGTGCCAGCTCACCACCGAGCAATGAGCAGTTCTTC.

J is TRBJ2-7 and V is TRBV29-1; tentatively, D is TRBD2 (5 bases). The CDR3 spans 14 residues. Germline V gene lookup returns CDR1 SQVTM and CDR2 ANQGSEA. Trimming left V 6 bases short and J 0 bases short, with 15 bases between. The chain's CDR3 is CSVELDFPSYEQYF. As DNA, the CDR3 is TGCAGCGTGGAGTTGGACTTTCCCTCCTACGAGCAGTACTTC.

The V call is TRBV10-3, the J call TRBJ1-2, with D perhaps TRBD1 (6 bases). Deletions cut 6 bases from V and 12 bases from J, with 14 bases between. The CDR3 loop spans 11 amino acids. Germline V CDR1 and CDR2: ENHRY, SYGVKD. CDR3 bases: TGTGCCATCAGATCTGGGGGCTCTAACACCTTC. The encoded protein is CAIRSGGSNTF.

Comment on this clone: This same CDR3 is encoded by further DNA sequences in the sample. V is TRBV12-3 or TRBV12-4 and J is TRBJ2-5; D is unclear. The CDR3 runs 11 residues. With 6 bases removed from V and 5 bases from J, the gap between germline ends came to 7 bases. CDR3 bases: TGTGCCAGCAGCCTAAGGGAGACCCAGTACTTC. Protein sequence: CASSLRETQYF.

The chain carries TRBV18 and TRBJ2-6; D might be TRBD1 or TRBD2, each matching 5 bases. The germline V and J ends were trimmed by 0 bases and 3 bases, with 9 bases remaining between them. Germline lookup yields CDR1 KGHSH and CDR2 LQKENI. There are 16 residues in the CDR3. CDR3 sequence reads: CASSPPGTFGANVLTF. As DNA, the CDR3 is TGTGCCAGCTCACCACCAGGGACGTTTGGGGCCAACGTCCTGACTTTC.

The chain recombines TRBV6-1 with TRBJ2-7, with D tentatively TRBD1 (5 bases). This CDR3 is 16 amino acids long. The germline V and J ends were trimmed by 1 base and 0 bases, with 13 bases remaining between them. Germline assignment: CDR1 MNHNS and CDR2 SASEGT. In DNA form, the CDR3 reads TGTGCCAGCAGTGAAGAAGCAGAGGACATCTCCTACGAGCAGTACTTC. Its translation: CASSEEAEDISYEQYF.

This chain uses TRBV7-8 with TRBJ2-3, with 13 positions matching TRBD2. J lost 0 bases, V lost 0 bases, and 6 bases had no gene match. The CDR3 consists of 19 residues. Germline-derived CDR1 and CDR2 are SGHVS and FQNEAQ. In DNA form, the CDR3 reads TGTGCCAGCAGCTTAGCGACTAGCGGGGGGTATTCTAGCACAGATACGCAGTATTTT. Protein: CASSLATSGGYSSTDTQYF.

The chain uses TRBV29-1 and TRBJ1-1; the match to TRBD1 covers 7 bases. Germline loops: CDR1 SQVTM, CDR2 ANQGSEA. V was clipped by 4 bases and J by 5 bases; unmatched bases: 10. This CDR3 comprises 14 residues. The DNA of the CDR3 is TGCAGCGTTGGTAGGGGGCTAGGGGGAACTGAAGCTTTCTTT. It yields the protein CSVGRGLGGTEAFF.

The V gene is TRBV6-2 or TRBV6-3, the J gene TRBJ1-6; D unresolved. CDR1 MNHEY and CDR2 SVGEGT come from the germline V gene. The V end lost 6 bases, the J end lost 5 bases, and 14 bases lay between the germline ends. The CDR3 is made up of 15 amino acids. This CDR3 reads CASSKYSVNNSPLHF. CDR3 bases: TGTGCCAGCAGCAAATATAGCGTAAATAATTCACCCCTCCACTTT.

This chain uses TRBV7-8 with TRBJ2-7, with D unclear. CDR1 is SGHVS, CDR2 FQNEAQ, per germline. The CDR3 is 16 amino acids. Trimming stripped 3 bases from V and 4 bases from J, with 19 bases between. The CDR3: CASSFPPPGVGYEQYF. CDR3 coding DNA: TGTGCCAGCAGCTTCCCCCCCCCAGGTGTAGGGTACGAGCAGTACTTC.

The rearrangement links TRBV28 to TRBJ1-2, with TRBD1 matching over 7 bases. The CDR3 sequence is 16 residues long. V was clipped by 1 base and J by 13 bases; unmatched bases: 18. The V gene's germline CDR1 is MDHEN and CDR2 SYDVKM. The CDR3 spells CASSLSPGAGGSSCTF. In DNA, the CDR3 is TGTGCCAGCAGTTTATCACCCGGGGCAGGGGGGTCTTCTTGCACCTTC.

The chain links TRBV7-6 to TRBJ2-5; tentatively, D is TRBD1 (6 bases). Germline CDR1 and CDR2: SGHVS and FNYEAQ. CDR3 length equals 15 residues. V lost 2 bases and J lost 4, with 14 bases in between. This CDR3 reads CASSLMMWGRETQYF. CDR3 nucleotide sequence: TGTGCCAGCAGCTTAATGATGTGGGGGCGAGAGACCCAGTACTTC.

The rearrangement links TRBV2 to TRBJ2-3, with 9 bases that match TRBD1. V was pared by 10 bases and J by 3 bases, with 5 bases of the junction left unmatched. The germline V gene encodes CDR1 SNHLY and CDR2 FYNNEI. There are 13 residues in the CDR3. Written as DNA, the CDR3 is TGTGCCAACTCGGGACAGGGAACAGATACGCAGTATTTT. As protein: CANSGQGTDTQYF. The entire variable domain, with the rest obtained from reference TRBV2 and TRBJ2-3, is as follows: EPEVTQTPSHQVTQMGQEVILRCVPISNHLYFYWYRQILGQKVEFLVSFYNNEISEKSEIFDDQFSVERPDGSNFTLKIRSTKLEDSAMYFCANSGQGTDTQYFGPGTRLTVL.

This rearrangement joins TRBV5-4 to TRBJ2-5; 8 bases line up with TRBD2. Trimming removed 7 bases from V and 4 bases from J; junction bases left unmatched: 9. Germline V gives CDR1 SGHNT, CDR2 YYREEE (reference sequence). This CDR3 is built from 14 residues. CDR3 sequence reads: CASRGRGGRETQYF. The CDR3 coding sequence is TGTGCCAGCCGAGGACGGGGGGGCCGAGAGACCCAGTACTTC.

The chain couples TRBV19 to TRBJ2-6, with 8 bases lining up with TRBD1. Germline lookup yields CDR1 LNHDA and CDR2 SQIVND (reference sequence). The CDR3 is 17 amino acids. The V segment lost 8 bases and the J segment 1 base; nucleotides outside the gene matches: 10. The CDR3 nucleotides read TGTGCCAGTCTTCAGGGGGCGAACCCTTCTGGGGCCAACGTCCTGACTTTC. It specifies CASLQGANPSGANVLTF.

The CDR3 DNA sequence: TGTGCCAGCAGCTTGGGGGGGGGCGAGATGTACGAGCAGTACTTC. Its translation: CASSLGGGEMYEQYF. The V call is TRBV5-4, the J call TRBJ2-7; maybe TRBD2 (7 bases). CDR3 size: 15 residues. Germline loops: CDR1 SGHNT, CDR2 YYREEE (reference sequence). Trimming stripped 0 bases from V and 4 bases from J, with 14 bases between.

The chain combines TRBV7-3 with TRBJ2-3; 15 bases line up with TRBD2. Unmatched junction bases numbered 11, after V lost 5 bases and J lost 5 bases. CDR1 SGHTA and CDR2 FQGTGA come from the germline V gene. The CDR3 is 18 amino acids. The CDR3 bases are TGTGCCAGCAGCCCATCCGGACTAGCGGGGGGGCCTAGAGATACGCAGTATTTT. Residues: CASSPSGLAGGPRDTQYF.

This clone was recorded a few times. The chain links TRBV6-1 to TRBJ1-2, with D unresolved. Trimming cost V 4 bases and J 4 bases, with 22 bases left between them. CDR1 and CDR2 (germline): MNHNS, SASEGT. The CDR3 contains 17 residues. The CDR3 region has the DNA TGTGCCAGCAGTGTAGACCACTCCGCCAATTCCCCCTATGGCTACACCTTC. This codes for CASSVDHSANSPYGYTF.

The genes are TRBV6-2 or TRBV6-3 and TRBJ2-2; 8 bases fit TRBD1. Trimming removed 0 bases from V and 5 bases from J; junction bases left unmatched: 5. CDR1 MNHEY and CDR2 SVGEGT come from the germline V gene. CDR3 size: 16 residues. CDR3 nucleotide sequence: TGTGCCAGCAGTTACTCAAGACAGGGGAGAACCGGGGAGCTGTTTTTT. It yields the protein CASSYSRQGRTGELFF.

V and J are TRBV15 and TRBJ1-4; 7 nucleotides agree with TRBD1. V was clipped by 3 bases and J by 8 bases; unmatched bases: 12. Germline lookup yields CDR1 LNHNV and CDR2 YYDKDF (reference sequence). This CDR3 region has 16 residues. CDR3 residues: CATSSAHRGGKEKLFF. CDR3 bases: TGTGCCACCAGCAGTGCGCACAGGGGAGGGAAGGAAAAACTGTTTTTT.

The genes are TRBV7-3 and TRBJ1-5; D is ambiguous. Germline assignment: CDR1 SGHTA and CDR2 FQGTGA. The CDR3 runs 13 residues. V gave up 8 bases and J gave up 2 bases, with 10 bases separating them. CDR3 sequence: CASPTGCNQPQHF. CDR3 coding DNA: TGTGCCAGCCCCACGGGATGCAATCAGCCCCAGCATTTT.

J is TRBJ2-2 and V is TRBV5-1, with a possible D match to TRBD1 (6 bases). V was pared by 0 bases and J by 0 bases, with 9 bases between. Germline V CDR1 and CDR2: SGHRS, YFSETQ. CDR3 length equals 16 residues. The CDR3 DNA reads TGCGCCAGCAGCTTGGACGGGACACCGAACACCGGGGAGCTGTTTTTT. Protein: CASSLDGTPNTGELFF.